This record covers a single TCR beta chain. Its antigen is unknown. Within one base of it there is no much larger clone, and no base qualities were kept. This sample is drawn from a study of PD-L1 blockade in urothelial cancer (dated by TCRdb to 2015 to 2018). For context, the study as a whole: Therapy was started at some point between 2013 and 2015 for all patients, and atezolizumab 1,200 mg was administered intravenously every 3 weeks. In the same patients, whole exome sequencing and RNA sequencing of pretreatment tumors were performed in addition to TCR sequencing. An ECOG performance status of 0 or 1 was recorded for the patients, and 0 to 3 prior chemotherapy regimens had been received by the patients. Pretreatment tumor samples and matched peripheral blood, collected serially before and after atezolizumab treatment, underwent TCR sequencing. Twenty-nine patients had pretreatment blood TCR-seq, around 25 had at least one posttreatment blood collection, and around 25 had tumor TCR-seq. Roughly nine patients achieved durable clinical benefit and about 19 did not. Blood samples were analyzed 3 weeks after the start of treatment (second dose) and 6 weeks after the start of treatment. Twenty-five of 29 patients were males with bladder-origin urothelial cancer, and about 65% of the 29 reported a prior smoking history. Progression-free survival longer than 6 months counted as durable clinical benefit, and TCR features were additionally tested against both progression-free and overall survival. A median of roughly 140,000 T cells and just over 80,000 unique TCRs was obtained from blood samples, and a median clonality of roughly 0.074 was observed. Somatic, immune and clinical correlates of response to PD-L1 blockade with atezolizumab in urothelial cancer were the focus of an exploratory multi-omic analysis.

Synthetic TCR analog templates were spiked into each PCR to estimate absolute template abundance from read counts. TCRbeta CDR3 regions were amplified from genomic DNA with bias-controlled V and J gene primers using the immunoSEQ assay. Sequencing of rearranged TCRbeta segments was done at approximately 20X coverage. The study's own analysis went as follows. Sequencing errors were corrected by clustering and CDR3s were annotated against IMGT to assign V, D and J genes. Downstream analyses used only productive TCRbeta rearrangements, leaving out any out-of-frame or stop-codon sequences. Clonality was calculated as one minus the Shannon entropy normalized by the log of the number of unique productive sequences. Fisher's exact test with Benjamini-Hochberg correction, using a cutoff of adjusted p below 0.01, was how clones that differed between time points or between blood and tumor were identified. As stored in TCRdb, this immuneACCESS dataset retains in-frame rearrangements with V and J assigned. A fraction of the clones does not appear; measured against another copy, unresolved V genes explain less than half of the discrepancy, and the remainder lacks a known reason. V, J and clone size were drawn from that table, and D and trimming were deduced from the DNA. The sample data list 100,000 to 150,000 clones, and 70% to 85% of these were observed just once. In total, the top ten clones hold 3.2% of the sample.

Broad study findings and their caveats: Because the sample size was small (n ≈ 28) and many of the analyses were exploratory, the results are meant to be hypothesis-generating. Among patients with durable benefit, tumor-associated TCR clones showed greater expansion in peripheral blood 3 weeks after treatment started (n = 22, p = 0.022). A pretreatment peripheral blood TCR clonality below the median was linked to improved progression-free and overall survival.

What the time point label conveys for this sample: pretreatment peripheral blood. A total of roughly 30 patients with locally advanced or metastatic urothelial carcinoma, treated at Memorial Sloan Kettering on a trial protocol, made up the cohort. Peripheral blood mononuclear cells were collected pretreatment and during treatment, with between 1 and 8 total time points obtained per patient. The Qiagen DNeasy Blood extraction kit was used to purify genomic DNA from total PBMCs and tumor samples. PBMCs were collected pretreatment and during treatment and were isolated and stored as previously described. The CDR3 numbers 15 residues from cysteine through phenylalanine. The DNA shown is the 45-base CDR3, in frame from base 1. From a lookup of the germline V gene (reference sequence), CDR1 and CDR2 are GTSNPN and SVGIG. V ends up 2 bases short and J 5 bases short, with an unmatched junction base count of 8.

The receptor was isolated from a man in his forties or fifties with urothelial cancer. The source was PBMCs, collected around atezolizumab (anti-PD-L1) treatment. The V gene is TRBV30 and the J gene is TRBJ2-2, with 7 bases aligning to TRBD2. This receptor has the CDR3 CAWSHGGSMTGELFF. The DNA sequence follows: TGTGCCTGGAGTCACGGGGGGAGTATGACCGGGGAGCTGTTTTTT.